Reported below is one TCR beta chain. Clones were sequenced by immunoSEQ multiplex PCR, and TCRdb holds only the in-frame ones, with some missing. The sample holds 140,000 to 150,000 clones, roughly 92% seen once. The data are from a study of cytomegalovirus exposure and HLA in healthy donors. The clonotype was recovered from a man aged 18 to 35 in good health and CMV-seronegative. Sequenced sample: PBMCs.

For the CDR3, the DNA is TGTGCCAGCAGCTTCGGCCAGGCCTTTGGCTACACCTTC. The encoded protein is CASSFGQAFGYTF. V gene TRBV5-8 combines with J gene TRBJ1-2; no clear D. The ends were cut back, 2 bases at V and 7 bases at J, with 12 bases in the middle. Germline assignment: CDR1 SGHTS and CDR2 YDEGEE. The CDR3 is 13 residues long.